These T cell receptor beta chains were read from a single sample in a study of response to subunit inactivated influenza vaccine. MiXCR, applied by TCRdb to the RT-PCR reads, yields one record per CDR3 protein. The sample has just under 550,000 distinct CDR3 sequences, approximately 24% seen once. Separately, the same data were catalogued under a study of T cells expressing NK-cell markers.

Specimen: CD4+ T cells sorted from PBMCs, collected 11 to 12 days after vaccination. The receptor source for this set is a man aged 45-65 years who received an inactivated influenza vaccine. Both conserved end residues are part of each CDR3. A D gene is named only where the DNA matches it firmly. A row's size may be missing; if present it is once, few, many or a size class.

. . TRBJ2-5 TRBV10-3 TGTGCCATTAGGGACCAGAGAGAGACCCAGTACTTC CAIRDQRETQYF
TRBD1 few TRBJ2-7 TRBV18 TGTGCCAGCTCATCGCCAGGGGGAGTGAGCTCCTACGAGCAGTACTTC CASSSPGGVSSYEQYF
. . TRBJ2-7 TRBV7-9 TGTGCCAGCAGCCGAGCCCCAAAACGACAGGACTACGAGCAGTACTTC CASSRAPKRQDYEQYF
. many TRBJ1-6 TRBV12-3/TRBV12-4 TGTGCCAGCAGCCCGGGGGCCTTTAATTCACCCCTCCACTTT CASSPGAFNSPLHF
. few TRBJ2-2 TRBV20-1 TGCAGTGCTAATTTCCCGAACACCGGGGAGCTGTTTTTT CSANFPNTGELFF
. . TRBJ2-5 TRBV4-2 TGTGCCAGCAGCCAAGATATGGCCTCTCGGGAGACCCAGTACTTC CASSQDMASRETQYF
. few TRBJ1-5 TRBV12-3/TRBV12-4 TGTGCCAGCAGTTTCTACGGGAGGCAGCCCCAGCATTTT CASSFYGRQPQHF
. . TRBJ1-1 TRBV7-3 TGTGCCAGCAGCTTAATGGGGCTGGGGTCGAACACTGAAGCTTTCTTT CASSLMGLGSNTEAFF
TRBD2 few TRBJ2-5 TRBV4-3 TGCGCCAGCAGCCAAGATTGGGAGGGGATCCAAGAGACCCAGTACTTC CASSQDWEGIQETQYF
. many TRBJ2-1 TRBV7-2 TGTGCCAGCAGCACTCGATGGGGACCCTACAATGAGCAGTTCTTC CASSTRWGPYNEQFF
. few TRBJ1-4 TRBV7-8 TGTGCCAGCAGCTTGGGGCTGGAAAAACTGTTTTTT CASSLGLEKLFF
. few TRBJ2-2 TRBV29-1 TGCAGCGCTCAATCTTCGGGATCCGGGGAGCTGTTTTTT CSAQSSGSGELFF
. many TRBJ2-5 TRBV5-1 TGCGCCAGCAGCTTCGATCCGGAGAGGATTCGGGAGACCCAGTACTTC CASSFDPERIRETQYF
. . TRBJ2-3 TRBV6-1 TGTGCCAGCAGTGAAACTCTTAGGGCTGCGCAGTATTTT CASSETLRAAQYF
. . TRBJ1-1 TRBV20-1 TGCTGTGCTAGAGAAGGGGAGACTGAAGCTTTCTTT CCAREGETEAFF
. many TRBJ2-1 TRBV7-9 TGTGCCAGCAGCCAGGACAGCCGCACGGGGCAGTTCTTC CASSQDSRTGQFF